This T cell receptor beta chain emerged from a study of T-cell memory formation after mild COVID-19. This clonotype has a handful of counts. Antigen specificity is unknown. TCR alpha and TCR beta cDNA libraries with sample barcodes and UMIs came from 5'RACE using constant-segment primers. TCRdb called the 5' RACE reads again in MiXCR, with one record for every CDR3 protein. The sample shows roughly 500,000 distinct CDR3 sequences, just over 20% of them seen only once. This CDR3 is built from 14 residues. Germline V gene sequence: CDR1 SGHRS, CDR2 YFSETQ. With 4 bases clipped from V and 6 bases from J, the junction kept 6 bases outside the gene matches. Study conclusions and caveats: Confirmation was lacking for SARS-CoV-2 specificity of second-wave clones that peaked on day 37.

J is TRBJ2-7 and V is TRBV5-1; 11 nucleotides line up with TRBD1. Sequences were obtained from PBMCs or a T cell subset sorted from them (not recorded which). This receptor was obtained from an adult woman who had mild COVID-19 (a few samples of this study predate the infection). Cell type and time point are not known. The CDR3 sequence is CASSPTGTGGEQYF. CDR3 bases: TGCGCCAGCAGCCCGACCGGGACAGGGGGCGAGCAGTACTTC. The full variable domain, in which reference TRBV5-1 and TRBJ2-7 provide the parts outside the CDR3, is KAGVTQTPRYLIKTRGQQVTLSCSPISGHRSVSWYQQTPGQGLQFLFEYFSETQRNKGNFPGRFSGRQFSNSRSEMNVSTLELGDSALYLCASSPTGTGGEQYFGPGTRLTVT.